Shown below are 5 T cell receptor beta chains from a single sample sequenced in a study of blood T cell repertoires in COVID-19. Sequenced by immunoSEQ multiplex PCR; TCRdb stores in-frame clones only, minus some. The data contain 27,000 or so clones, around 83% of them singletons. Input material: peripheral blood. These receptors were obtained from a man in his sixties or seventies with active COVID-19.

The rearrangement joins TRBV12-3 or TRBV12-4 to TRBJ1-2; no definite D call. This CDR3 region has 10 residues. With 3 bases removed from V and 7 bases from J, the gap between germline ends came to 3 bases. CDR3 DNA sequence: TGTGCCAGCAGTTTCGGTGGCTACACCTTC. Amino acid sequence: CASSFGGYTF.

This clone was observed a handful of times. This sequence joins TRBV2 and TRBJ2-7, with D possibly being TRBD2 (5 bases). Germline V gene sequence: CDR1 SNHLY, CDR2 FYNNEI. Trimming pared 6 bases from V and 5 bases from J, leaving 17 bases between. The CDR3 has 14 amino acids. The CDR3 bases are TGTGCCAGCAGCGGACCCGGATCGGGAAACGAGCAGTACTTC. Its translation is CASSGPGSGNEQYF.

This clone was picked up a small number of times. This chain connects TRBV29-1 to TRBJ1-1, with 7 bases identical to TRBD1. Germline V gene data show CDR1 as SQVTM and CDR2 as ANQGSEA. V shed 4 bases, J shed 5 bases, and the junction held 10 bases outside the gene matches. This CDR3 spans 14 amino acids. The CDR3 protein is CSVVQGGVGTEAFF. CDR3 DNA sequence: TGCAGCGTTGTTCAAGGGGGCGTCGGGACTGAAGCTTTCTTT. Filled out from reference TRBV29-1 and TRBJ1-1, the complete variable domain reads SAVISQKPSRDICQRGTSLTIQCQVDSQVTMMFWYRQQPGQSLTLIATANQGSEATYESGFVIDKFPISRPNLTFSTLTVSNMSPEDSSIYLCSVVQGGVGTEAFFGQGTRLTVV.

The CDR3 spells CAWSRGVQETQYF. In nucleotides, the CDR3 is TGTGCCTGGAGTCGCGGCGTCCAAGAGACCCAGTACTTC. This chain joins TRBV30 and TRBJ2-5; D ambiguous. The CDR3 sequence is 13 residues long. Germline V gene sequence: CDR1 GTSNPN, CDR2 SVGIG (reference sequence). V lost 2 bases and J lost 1, with 8 bases in between.

The rearrangement joins TRBV7-9 to TRBJ1-2; perhaps TRBD1 as D (6 bases). The CDR3 extends over 15 amino acids. Per the germline V gene, CDR1 is SEHNR and CDR2 is FQNEAQ (reference sequence). V lost 4 bases and J 3 bases, leaving 15 bases between the germline ends. The CDR3 loop reads CASSSGGRGYYGYTF. CDR3 nucleotides: TGTGCCAGCAGCTCAGGCGGCAGGGGTTACTATGGCTACACCTTC.